The 22 T cell receptor beta chains below all came from one sample that was sequenced in a study of shared clonotypes between healthy human individuals. Sequencing used immunoSEQ multiplex PCR; TCRdb keeps in-frame clones, though not all of them. The sample includes over a million clones, about 77% of them seen just once. Sequencing was carried out using memory CD4+ T cells sorted from blood. Described subset: CD45RA-negative fraction. The source of these receptors is a man between 18 and 29 years old in good health.

The chain has TRBV28 and TRBJ1-6; the D gene is possibly TRBD1 (5 bases). V was shortened by 7 bases and J by 4 bases, with 11 bases between the two germline ends. Per the germline V gene, CDR1 is MDHEN and CDR2 is SYDVKM. CDR3 length equals 14 residues. CDR3 DNA: TGTGCCAGCATCCCAGGGAAATATAATTCACCCCTCCACTTT. This codes for CASIPGKYNSPLHF.

The V call is TRBV4-3, the J call TRBJ2-3; 8 bases match TRBD1. The CDR3 loop spans 15 amino acids. The trim removed 4 bases at V and 6 bases at J, leaving 9 bases unmatched. Germline CDR1 and CDR2: LGHNA and YSLEER. DNA for the CDR3: TGCGCCAGCAGCCCGTCAGGGGGCGCGGTGGATACGCAGTATTTT. Its translation: CASSPSGGAVDTQYF.

The CDR3 DNA follows: TGTGCCAGCAGCCCCGAGCGGACTGAAGCTTTCTTT. It translates to CASSPERTEAFF. The gene calls are TRBV7-9 and TRBJ1-1; no firm D call. The CDR3 has 12 residues. Germline CDR1 reads SEHNR; CDR2 reads FQNEAQ (reference sequence). V lost 5 bases, J lost 5 bases, and 9 bases lay in between.

About this clone itself: Given a far larger clone just one base away, this is likely a sequencing read error. The V call is TRBV7-2, the J call TRBJ2-7, with a weak D call TRBD2 (5 bases). The CDR3 sequence is 15 residues long. V was clipped by 1 base and J by 5 bases, with 15 bases between them. Germline V lookup: CDR1 SGHTA, CDR2 FQGNSA. CDR3 coding DNA: TGTGCCAGCAGCTTAGATGAGGGATGGACCCACGAGCAGTACTTC. The encoded protein is CASSLDEGWTHEQYF.

This chain links TRBV12-5 with TRBJ2-7; 9 nucleotides agree with TRBD1. Germline trimming cut 4 bases from V and 1 base from J; bases unmatched to any gene: 5. CDR3 size: 15 residues. Germline-derived CDR1 and CDR2 are LGHNT and FRNRAP. Here the CDR3 reads CASGSGQGISYEQYF. Here the CDR3 DNA reads TGTGCTAGTGGTTCCGGACAGGGGATATCCTACGAGCAGTACTTC.

V and J are TRBV28 and TRBJ2-5, with D maybe TRBD2 (6 bases). Trimming removed 4 bases at V and 5 bases at J, with 11 bases between. Germline V CDR1 and CDR2: MDHEN, SYDVKM. The CDR3 loop spans 13 amino acids. For the CDR3, the DNA is TGTGCCAGCAGTTCCGGGGGAATCGAGACCCAGTACTTC. This sequence encodes CASSSGGIETQYF.

This clone was observed a few times. This rearrangement joins TRBV7-9 to TRBJ2-1; 13 bases fit TRBD2. Germline assignment: CDR1 SEHNR and CDR2 FQNEAQ (reference sequence). The CDR3 length is 18 residues. The V gene end was trimmed by 5 bases and the J gene end by 0 bases; junction bases not matched to a gene: 7. CDR3 nucleotide sequence: TGTGCCAGCAGCCCCAGACTAGCGGGGGGCCACTCCTACAATGAGCAGTTCTTC. This gives the protein CASSPRLAGGHSYNEQFF.

CDR3 sequence reads: CASSLGSLGGNSPLHF. The CDR3 bases are TGTGCCAGCAGCTTAGGCTCTCTGGGAGGGAATTCACCCCTCCACTTT. This chain uses TRBV7-2 with TRBJ1-6; D uncertain. The V gene's germline CDR1 is SGHTA and CDR2 FQGNSA. V gave up 1 base and J gave up 7 bases, with 14 bases separating them. The CDR3 is made up of 16 amino acids. Variable domain in full (rest from reference TRBV7-2 and TRBJ1-6): GAGVSQSPSNKVTEKGKDVELRCDPISGHTALYWYRQSLGQGLEFLIYFQGNSAPDKSGLPSDRFSAERTGGSVSTLTIQRTQQEDSAVYLCASSLGSLGGNSPLHFGNGTRLTVT.

The V and J genes are TRBV10-3 and TRBJ2-1, with no clear D. Trimming pared 3 bases from V and 8 bases from J, leaving 5 bases between. The CDR3 contains 11 residues. Germline V gene data show CDR1 as ENHRY and CDR2 as SYGVKD. The CDR3 DNA reads as TGTGCCATCAGTGAAGGCTATGAGCAGTTCTTC. It specifies CAISEGYEQFF.

This chain joins TRBV19 and TRBJ2-2; D call uncertain. This CDR3 has 13 amino acids. CDR1 and CDR2 from the germline V gene are LNHDA and SQIVND (reference sequence). The V end lost 4 bases, the J end lost 1 base, and 4 bases lay between the germline ends. For the CDR3, the DNA is TGTGCCAGTAGTAACAGGAACACCGGGGAGCTGTTTTTT. Its translation: CASSNRNTGELFF.

The chain uses TRBV11-2 and TRBJ2-1; D possibly corresponds to TRBD2 (5 bases). V lost 5 bases, J lost 15 bases, and 14 bases lay in between. The germline CDR1 and CDR2 sequences are SGHAT and FQNNGV. There are 11 residues in the CDR3. The CDR3 sequence: CASSPMTGWFF. The CDR3 nucleotides are TGTGCCAGCAGCCCCATGACGGGGTGGTTCTTC.

In this sample, this clone turned up once. V gene TRBV6-1 combines with J gene TRBJ2-5; D tentatively fits TRBD1 or TRBD2 (5 bases each). V shed 9 bases and J shed 4 bases, with 15 bases lying between them. Germline V gene lookup returns CDR1 MNHNS and CDR2 SASEGT. CDR3 length: 13 residues. The CDR3 sequence is CASSRGRAETQYF. CDR3 nucleotide sequence: TGTGCCAGTTCTCGGGGACGGGCAGAGACCCAGTACTTC.

Only a few counts were recorded for this clone. V is TRBV7-9 and J is TRBJ1-1; D possibly corresponds to TRBD1 (5 bases). The length of the CDR3 is 14 residues. With 6 bases removed from V and 2 bases from J, the gap between germline ends came to 13 bases. Germline V gives CDR1 SEHNR, CDR2 FQNEAQ (reference sequence). The CDR3 spells CASSSGFVNTEAFF. Written as DNA, the CDR3 is TGTGCCAGCAGTTCAGGGTTCGTAAACACTGAAGCTTTCTTT.

V gene TRBV29-1 combines with J gene TRBJ2-4; D may be TRBD1 (6 bases). V shed 8 bases and J shed 8 bases, with 19 bases lying between them. The CDR3 totals 13 residues. From germline, CDR1 is SQVTM and CDR2 ANQGSEA. The CDR3 nucleotides read TGCAGCCCGTGGACAGCCCGGGCGCACATTCAGTACTTC. Translated: CSPWTARAHIQYF.

There are many counts of this clone. The rearrangement uses TRBV9 and TRBJ1-2; D unresolved. Germline assignment: CDR1 SGDLS and CDR2 YYNGEE. V was cut by 3 bases and J by 5 bases, with 14 bases left in between. This CDR3 contains 14 residues. The CDR3 nucleotides are TGTGCCAGCAGCGGTAGAGGGCCGTATTATGGCTACACCTTC. Translating gives CASSGRGPYYGYTF.

The DNA of the CDR3 is TGTGCCAGCAGTGAGTCCGGCTTGGTAGAGCAGTTCTTC. It yields the protein CASSESGLVEQFF. V is TRBV25-1 and J is TRBJ2-1; no clear D. The CDR3 has 13 amino acids. Germline V CDR1 and CDR2: MGHDK, SYGVNS. Trimming removed 3 bases at V and 10 bases at J, with 13 bases between. Full variable domain (missing parts from reference TRBV25-1 and TRBJ2-1): EADIYQTPRYLVIGTGKKITLECSQTMGHDKMYWYQQDPGMELHLIHYSYGVNSTEKGDLSSESTVSRIRTEHFPLTLESARPSHTSQYLCASSESGLVEQFFGPGTRLTVL.

J is TRBJ2-1 and V is TRBV30, with no clear D. Germline-derived CDR1 and CDR2 are GTSNPN and SVGIG (reference sequence). This CDR3 comprises 13 residues. Trimming took off 0 bases at V and 2 bases at J, with 5 bases between the two ends. The CDR3: CAWSVGPYNEQFF. The CDR3 DNA sequence: TGTGCCTGGAGTGTTGGCCCCTACAATGAGCAGTTCTTC.

There are a few counts of this clone. The V and J genes are TRBV11-3 and TRBJ2-5, with 7 bases lining up with TRBD2. Per germline, CDR1 SGHNT and CDR2 YENEEA. This CDR3 has 16 residues. Germline trimming cut 1 base from V and 5 bases from J; bases unmatched to any gene: 10. DNA for the CDR3: TGTGCCAGCAGCTTAGGGAGCAGCGGGACGGCGGAGACCCAGTACTTC. It codes for CASSLGSSGTAETQYF.

The J gene is TRBJ2-2, the V gene TRBV10-2; the match to TRBD1 covers 7 bases. The J segment lost 0 bases and the V segment lost 6 bases, leaving 4 bases of the junction unmatched. The CDR3 runs to 15 residues. Germline lookup yields CDR1 WSHSY and CDR2 SAAADI. CDR3 sequence reads: CASRQGVANTGELFF. The CDR3 bases are TGCGCCAGCAGGCAGGGGGTCGCGAACACCGGGGAGCTGTTTTTT.

Points on this clone: Other DNA sequences in the sample encode the same CDR3. The chain joins TRBV19 to TRBJ1-6; D not resolved. Trimming cost V 3 bases and J 8 bases, with 5 bases left between them. The CDR3 runs 12 residues. Germline V gene data show CDR1 as LNHDA and CDR2 as SQIVND (reference sequence). For the CDR3, the DNA is TGTGCCAGTAGTATTTTGGATTCACCCCTCCACTTT. Amino acid sequence: CASSILDSPLHF.

V and J are TRBV15 and TRBJ2-3; D remains ambiguous. The germline V and J ends were trimmed by 0 bases and 4 bases, with 8 bases remaining between them. The CDR3 sequence is 14 residues long. Germline V gives CDR1 LNHNV, CDR2 YYDKDF (reference sequence). The CDR3 sequence: CATSREGLADTQYF. The CDR3 DNA follows: TGTGCCACCAGCAGAGAAGGTCTCGCAGATACGCAGTATTTT.

This sequence joins TRBV6-6 and TRBJ1-1; weak D call: TRBD1 (5 bases). CDR3 length: 13 amino acids. Per germline, CDR1 MNHNY and CDR2 SVGAGI (reference sequence). Deletions cut 4 bases from V and 4 bases from J, with 10 bases between. The CDR3 loop is CASSSRGSTEAFF. The CDR3 region has the DNA TGTGCCAGCAGTTCCCGGGGGAGCACTGAAGCTTTCTTT.